These T cell receptor beta chains were read from a single sample in a study of tumor and adjacent non-tumor tissue in lung cancer. TCRdb recomputed calls from the multiplex PCR reads with MiXCR, one row per CDR3 protein. This table has 52,000 or so distinct CDR3 sequences, about 70% appearing once. The sample was distant non-tumor lung tissue. Receptor source: a woman aged 55-70 years with non-small cell lung cancer. Each CDR3 is given with its conserved first and last residue. D genes are given only for firm matches. Part of the rows lack a size; the others show once, few, many or a class for expanded clones.

>TRBV4-3|NA|TRBJ2-7|NA
CTSSQGNGQRAYEQYF
TGCACCAGCAGCCAAGGTAACGGACAGAGGGCCTACGAGCAGTACTTC
>TRBV7-2|TRBD2|TRBJ2-3|NA
CASSSLAGLTDTQYF
TGTGCCAGCAGTTCACTAGCGGGGCTCACAGATACGCAGTATTTT
>TRBV6-5|NA|TRBJ2-5|NA
CASGAQKEEETQYF
TGTGCCAGCGGTGCCCAGAAAGAGGAAGAGACCCAGTACTTC
>TRBV18|NA|TRBJ1-2|NA
CASSPPRDGGYTF
TGTGCCAGCTCACCACCTAGGGATGGCGGCTACACCTTC
>TRBV12-3/TRBV12-4|NA|TRBJ1-2|few
CTSSRLGTTANYGYTF
TGTACCAGCAGTCGACTGGGGACCACTGCTAATTATGGCTACACCTTC
>TRBV4-1|NA|TRBJ2-7|NA
CASIRPGPSREQYF
TGCGCCAGCATCCGTCCCGGGCCTAGCCGGGAGCAGTACTTT
>TRBV28|NA|TRBJ1-2|NA
CASIKRRARDYGYTF
TGTGCCAGCATCAAGAGGAGGGCTAGGGACTATGGCTACACCTTC
>TRBV6-2/TRBV6-3|NA|TRBJ1-1|NA
CASSHGRGDTEAFF
TGTGCCAGCAGTCATGGCCGGGGCGATACTGAAGCTTTCTTT
>TRBV28|TRBD1|TRBJ2-7|NA
CASSSGTGIRQYF
TGTGCTAGCAGTTCCGGGACAGGGATTCGTCAGTACTTC
>TRBV6-6|NA|TRBJ1-6|NA
CVSSFDDESSYDSPLHF
TGTGTCAGCAGTTTTGATGATGAGAGCTCCTATGATTCACCCCTCCACTTT
>TRBV6-5|TRBD2|TRBJ2-4|medium-sized
CASSYGLDLNIQYF
TGTGCCAGCAGTTACGGACTAGATCTGAACATTCAGTACTTC
>TRBV4-3|NA|TRBJ2-5|NA
CASGQDHRDVDTQYF
TGCGCCAGCGGCCAAGATCACCGGGATGTGGATACCCAGTACTTC
>TRBV6-5|NA|TRBJ2-5|NA
CASSAQGEEETWYF
TGCGCCAGCAGTGCCCAGGGAGAGGAAGAGACCTGGTACTTC
>TRBV6-5|NA|TRBJ1-5|few
CASSCSRFNQPQHF
TGTGCCAGCAGTTGCTCCAGATTCAATCAGCCCCAGCATTTT
>TRBV20-1|NA|TRBJ2-3|many
CSVDTQYF
TGCAGTGTAGATACGCAGTATTTT
>TRBV11-3|NA|TRBJ2-1|NA
CASSLAGDLVNVQFF
TGTGCCAGCAGCTTAGCTGGAGATTTGGTGAATGTGCAGTTCTTC
>TRBV11-3|NA|TRBJ2-7|NA
CASSLDTVTYEQYF
TGTGCAAGCAGCTTAGATACGGTAACCTACGAACAGTACTTC
>TRBV28|NA|TRBJ2-1|NA
CASRWLADYYNEQFF
TGTGCCAGCAGATGGTTAGCGGACTACTACAATGAGCAGTTCTTC
>TRBV28|NA|TRBJ1-1|NA
CASSLFPPAYTGAFF
TGTGCCAGCAGTTTATTCCCTCCTGCCTACACTGGAGCCTTCTTT
>TRBV6-5|NA|TRBJ2-5|NA
CASSAQREEETQYF
TGCGCCAGCAGTGCCCAGAGAGAGGAAGAGACCCAGTATTTC